These 29 T cell receptor beta chains share one sample of origin, sequenced in a study of regulatory T cells in long-lasting Graves disease. Time point noted: newly diagnosed GD, antithyroid drugs for less than 3 months. Extracted PBMC RNA gave rise to the TCR library. CDR3 regions were amplified by Arm-PCR using iRepertoire HTBI primers to build TCR beta libraries. TCRdb ran MiXCR on the multiplex PCR reads and lists one entry per CDR3 protein. The sample includes over 300,000 distinct CDR3 sequences, roughly 15% seen only once; the top ten take approximately 22%. Sequences were derived from peripheral blood mononuclear cells (PBMCs), sampled at new diagnosis, from a patient treated with antithyroid drugs. The receptors were gathered from a female donor with Graves disease.

There are many counts of this clonotype. The chain carries TRBV20-1 and TRBJ2-3; D gene uncertain. Germline CDR1 and CDR2: DFQATT and SNEGSKA (reference sequence). The CDR3 is 14 amino acids. Trimming took off 4 bases at V and 3 bases at J, with 14 bases between the two ends. As DNA, the CDR3 is TGCAGTGCTACTTCCAGCTTTCGGACAGATACGCAGTATTTT. Amino acid sequence: CSATSSFRTDTQYF.

The chain joins TRBV2 to TRBJ2-5; D gene ambiguous. V dropped 8 bases and J dropped 2 bases, with 9 bases sitting between them. CDR1 is SNHLY and CDR2 is FYNNEI in the germline V gene. There are 12 residues in the CDR3. The chain's CDR3 is CASHASQETQYF. The CDR3 bases are TGTGCCAGCCATGCGAGTCAAGAGACCCAGTACTTC.

This clonotype came up many times. The chain links TRBV30 to TRBJ1-1, with unresolved D. There are 12 residues in the CDR3. Between the trimmed V and J ends, which lost 6 bases and 1 base, there was a span of 9 bases. In germline, CDR1 is GTSNPN, CDR2 SVGIG (reference sequence). The CDR3 bases are TGTGCCTGCGCCTGGGAGAACACTGAAGCTTTCTTT. Protein: CACAWENTEAFF.

At least ten counts were recorded for this clonotype. J is TRBJ2-7 and V is TRBV20-1; TRBD1 aligns across 9 bases. There are 13 residues in the CDR3. The V gene's germline CDR1 is DFQATT and CDR2 SNEGSKA (reference sequence). The trim removed 6 bases at V and 0 bases at J, leaving 3 bases unmatched. The CDR3 DNA reads TGCAGTGCCGGGACAGGGAACTCCTACGAGCAGTACTTC. Translating gives CSAGTGNSYEQYF.

V is TRBV6-5 and J is TRBJ2-7; 10 nucleotides agree with TRBD1. The CDR3 contains 16 residues. The V gene end was trimmed by 0 bases and the J gene end by 3 bases; junction bases not matched to a gene: 5. Germline V gene lookup returns CDR1 MNHEY and CDR2 SVGAGI. The CDR3 is CASSYSGTGVHYEQYF. Here the CDR3 DNA reads TGTGCCAGCAGTTACTCCGGGACAGGGGTTCACTACGAGCAGTACTTC.

This clonotype was seen a single time. One end of the junction is discordant with germline, which a read error may explain. The chain couples TRBV6-2 or TRBV6-3 to TRBJ2-1, with D tentatively TRBD1 or TRBD2 (6 bases each). In germline, CDR1 is MNHEY, CDR2 SVGEGT. The CDR3 has 14 residues. The CDR3 DNA follows: TGTGTCAGCAGTGAGGGGGGCCCAATCGGTGAGCAGTTCTTC. Its translation is CVSSEGGPIGEQFF.

This clonotype appeared many times. This chain's CDR3 is CASSLSPRTGVYEQYF. The CDR3 nucleotides are TGTGCCAGCAGTTTATCCCCGAGGACAGGAGTCTACGAGCAGTACTTC. The chain combines TRBV28 with TRBJ2-7, with TRBD1 matching 7 bases. CDR1 and CDR2 from the germline V gene are MDHEN and SYDVKM. This CDR3 has 16 amino acids. Germline trimming cut 1 base from V and 3 bases from J; bases unmatched to any gene: 9.

This clonotype was detected many times. The genes are TRBV3-1 and TRBJ1-3, with D hard to call. Germline-derived CDR1 and CDR2 are LGHDT and YNNKEL (reference sequence). V was trimmed by 1 base and J by 0 bases, leaving 10 bases between them. The CDR3 is 16 amino acids. The CDR3, as DNA: TGTGCCAGCAGCCAAGGCCAGGTGATCTCTGGAAACACCATATATTTT. It codes for CASSQGQVISGNTIYF.

The chain has TRBV12-3 or TRBV12-4 and TRBJ2-7; perhaps D is TRBD1 or TRBD2 (6 bases each). CDR3 length: 13 amino acids. V lost 4 bases and J lost 6, with 13 bases in between. CDR3 region: CASSSGGLSEQYF. In nucleotides, the CDR3 is TGTGCCAGCAGTTCCGGGGGCCTTTCCGAGCAGTACTTC.

This clonotype was seen a few times. This sequence joins TRBV18 and TRBJ1-4; 8 bases are shared with TRBD1. Per the germline V gene, CDR1 is KGHSH and CDR2 is LQKENI. V lost 6 bases, J lost 0 bases, and 6 bases stayed unmatched. This CDR3 is built from 16 residues. The CDR3 sequence is CASSPQQGATNEKLFF. CDR3 bases: TGTGCCAGCTCGCCGCAACAGGGGGCAACTAATGAAAAACTGTTTTTT.

This chain connects TRBV6-1 to TRBJ2-1; TRBD1 aligns across 10 bases. Germline CDR1 MNHNS, CDR2 SASEGT. CDR3 length: 15 amino acids. The trim removed 4 bases at V and 8 bases at J, leaving 8 bases unmatched. CDR3 residues: CASSAPGQGNDEQFF. The CDR3 DNA follows: TGTGCCAGCAGTGCCCCGGGACAGGGGAACGATGAGCAGTTCTTC.

This clonotype was observed many times. This chain links TRBV11-2 with TRBJ1-2, with D possibly matching TRBD1 (6 bases). Trimming removed 7 bases from V and 7 bases from J, with 22 bases in between. Germline V lookup: CDR1 SGHAT, CDR2 FQNNGV. The CDR3 extends over 15 amino acids. The CDR3 is CASTFLSQGRGGYTF. The CDR3 DNA sequence: TGTGCCAGCACCTTCCTATCACAGGGAAGGGGTGGCTACACCTTC.

This clonotype was found many times. The chain has TRBV28 and TRBJ2-7; no clear D. This CDR3 has 13 residues. Germline CDR1 reads MDHEN; CDR2 reads SYDVKM. The germline V and J ends were trimmed by 3 bases and 1 base, with 7 bases remaining between them. CDR3 sequence: CASSFHYSYEQYF. In nucleotides, the CDR3 is TGTGCCAGCAGTTTTCACTATTCCTACGAGCAGTACTTC. Complete variable domain (other parts from reference TRBV28 and TRBJ2-7): DVKVTQSSRYLVKRTGEKVFLECVQDMDHENMFWYRQDPGLGLRLIYFSYDVKMKEKGDIPEGYSVSREKKERFSLILESASTNQTSMYLCASSFHYSYEQYFGPGTRLTVT.

At least ten counts were recorded for this clonotype. V usage is TRBV3-1 and J usage is TRBJ2-1; no definite D call. CDR3 length: 12 residues. Trimming took off 2 bases at V and 6 bases at J, with 5 bases between the two ends. Looked up from germline, CDR1 is LGHDT and CDR2 is YNNKEL (reference sequence). The CDR3 loop is CASSQYANEQFF. CDR3 DNA sequence: TGTGCCAGCAGCCAATACGCCAATGAGCAGTTCTTC.

This clonotype was recorded at least ten times. The chain combines TRBV6-1 with TRBJ1-2; the match to TRBD1 covers 9 bases. V shed 4 bases, J shed 4 bases, and the junction held 7 bases outside the gene matches. The CDR3 runs 15 residues. Germline V lookup: CDR1 MNHNS, CDR2 SASEGT. Written as DNA, the CDR3 is TGTGCCAGCAGTGCATCACAGGGGGCGGCCTATGGCTACACCTTC. This gives the protein CASSASQGAAYGYTF.

As for this clonotype: One end of the junction is discordant with germline, which a read error may explain. This chain links TRBV27 with TRBJ2-1; 14 positions match TRBD2. The CDR3 is 17 amino acids. The germline CDR1 and CDR2 sequences are MNHEY and SMNVEV (reference sequence). The CDR3 DNA follows: TGTGCCGGCAGTTCGAGACTAGCGGGAGGGAGGTACAATGAGCAGTTCTTC. It encodes CAGSSRLAGGRYNEQFF.

The table lists this clonotype with many counts. This chain connects TRBV4-3 to TRBJ2-3; 7 nucleotides agree with TRBD2. The CDR3 extends over 18 amino acids. V lost 2 bases and J lost 2; bases outside the gene matches: 13. The germline V gene has CDR1 LGHNA and CDR2 YSLEER. This CDR3 reads CASSQFLAEGPVTDTQYF. CDR3 sequence (DNA): TGCGCCAGCAGCCAATTTCTAGCGGAAGGGCCGGTCACAGATACGCAGTATTTT.

This clonotype showed up many times. This sequence joins TRBV4-1 and TRBJ2-7, with D tentatively TRBD1 (6 bases). CDR1 MGHRA and CDR2 YSYEKL come from the germline V gene. This CDR3 has 15 amino acids. The V end lost 5 bases, the J end lost 1 base, and 15 bases lay between the germline ends. As DNA, the CDR3 is TGCGCCAGCAGCTCGGGCCGGGACACATCCTACGAGCAGTACTTC. As protein: CASSSGRDTSYEQYF.

The sample holds a few counts of this clonotype. The chain couples TRBV12-3 or TRBV12-4 to TRBJ1-3, with D uncertain. Trimming shortened V by 7 bases and J by 9 bases, and 13 bases separated the two germline ends. The CDR3 loop spans 12 amino acids. CDR3 in amino acids: CASTPTARTIYF. CDR3 sequence (DNA): TGTGCCAGCACCCCGACCGCTCGCACCATATATTTT.

This clonotype occurred a few times. The J gene is TRBJ1-1, the V gene TRBV18, with 8 bases fitting TRBD1. Germline V gene data show CDR1 as KGHSH and CDR2 as LQKENI. CDR3 length: 13 residues. Trimming took 4 bases from V and 11 from J; bases not matched to a gene: 9. The DNA for the CDR3 is TGTGCCAGCTCACAGGACAGGGCAGGTGACGCTTTCTTT. Amino acid sequence: CASSQDRAGDAFF. The full variable domain, with the rest looked up from reference TRBV18 and TRBJ1-1, is NAGVMQNPRHLVRRRGQEARLRCSPMKGHSHVYWYRQLPEEGLKFMVYLQKENIIDESGMPKERFSAEFPKEGPSILRIQQVVRGDSAAYFCASSQDRAGDAFFGQGTRLTVV.

This clonotype was counted ten times or more. This chain connects TRBV28 to TRBJ2-5; 8 nucleotides line up with TRBD2. Per the germline V gene, CDR1 is MDHEN and CDR2 is SYDVKM. J was trimmed by 6 bases and V by 5 bases; bases with no gene match: 11. This CDR3 has 15 residues. The CDR3 reads CASSRPSGGAKTQYF. The DNA for the CDR3 is TGTGCCAGCAGTCGTCCATCGGGGGGGGCGAAGACCCAGTACTTC.

This clonotype was detected many times. The genes are TRBV27 and TRBJ2-3; the D gene is possibly TRBD2 (5 bases). CDR1 MNHEY and CDR2 SMNVEV come from the germline V gene (reference sequence). The length of the CDR3 is 15 residues. V dropped 3 bases and J dropped 4 bases, with 14 bases sitting between them. CDR3: CASSFLITRADTQYF. In nucleotides, the CDR3 is TGTGCCAGCAGTTTCCTGATAACGAGGGCAGATACGCAGTATTTT.

This clonotype was seen repeatedly, ten times or more. This chain connects TRBV20-1 to TRBJ2-2, with D perhaps matching TRBD1 or TRBD2 (6 bases each). CDR3 length: 13 amino acids. Trimming cost V 0 bases and J 6 bases, with 8 bases left between them. Germline V gene data show CDR1 as DFQATT and CDR2 as SNEGSKA (reference sequence). The CDR3: CSARDGGPGELFF. The CDR3 nucleotides read TGCAGTGCTAGAGATGGGGGGCCCGGGGAGCTGTTTTTT.

This clonotype appeared many times. The chain couples TRBV6-5 to TRBJ2-1, with 9 bases identical to TRBD2. V shed 2 bases, J shed 8 bases, and the junction held 7 bases outside the gene matches. The germline gives CDR1 MNHEY, CDR2 SVGAGI. The CDR3 sequence is 15 residues long. In DNA form, the CDR3 reads TGTGCCAGCAGTTACAGTGTAGCGGGAGACCATGAGCAGTTCTTC. It yields the protein CASSYSVAGDHEQFF.

A remark on this clonotype: A much larger clone differs by one base, so this may be a read error. The J gene is TRBJ2-5, the V gene TRBV2; TRBD1 matches 9 bases. From germline, CDR1 is SNHLY and CDR2 FYNNEI. The CDR3 is made up of 15 amino acids. CDR3 DNA: TGTGCCGTGCTTCTTTTAGGGACAGGGCAAGAGAACCAGTACTTC. Translation: CAVLLLGTGQENQYF.

The J gene is TRBJ2-3, the V gene TRBV14; D ambiguous. The CDR3 has 13 amino acids. Germline CDR1 is SGHDN and CDR2 is FVKESK. V was trimmed by 4 bases and J by 4 bases, leaving 9 bases between them. The CDR3, as DNA: TGTGCCAGCAGCCTAGTCCCGGCAGATACGCAGTATTTT. Its protein product is CASSLVPADTQYF.

This clonotype showed up just a few times. This may be a read error, as it is one base from a much larger clone. The genes are TRBV19 and TRBJ1-5, with D perhaps matching TRBD1 (5 bases). The germline CDR1 and CDR2 sequences are LNHDA and SQIVND (reference sequence). This CDR3 has 16 residues. Here the CDR3 reads CASSILRGDGNRPQHF. CDR3 coding DNA: TGTGCCAGTAGTATTCTTCGAGGGGATGGCAATCGGCCCCAGCATTTT.

This clonotype was recorded many times. The V gene is TRBV4-1, the J gene TRBJ2-7; 7 nucleotides line up with TRBD1. This CDR3 has 15 residues. V shed 2 bases, J shed 3 bases, and the junction held 7 bases outside the gene matches. Germline assignment: CDR1 MGHRA and CDR2 YSYEKL. CDR3 sequence: CASSQNPGQSYEQYF. CDR3 in DNA: TGCGCCAGCAGCCAAAATCCGGGACAGAGCTACGAGCAGTACTTC.

Written as DNA, the CDR3 is TGTGCCAGCAGCTTATCGGGCGGGATTTACAATGAGCAGTTCTTC. Protein product: CASSLSGGIYNEQFF. The chain links TRBV7-9 to TRBJ2-1; a weak D match, TRBD2 (6 bases). Trimming shortened V by 2 bases and J by 4 bases, and 12 bases separated the two germline ends. Germline V gene lookup returns CDR1 SEHNR and CDR2 FQNEAQ (reference sequence). CDR3 length equals 15 residues.